The 5 T cell receptor beta chains presented below share a single source sample, sequenced in a study of T cell repertoires in cytomegalovirus infection. Each CDR3 protein is one row after TCRdb ran MiXCR on the reads. The sample shows some 920,000 distinct CDR3 sequences, 30% to 40% of them seen only once. Their cognate antigens are unknown. Specimen: cultured CD8+ T cells from PBMCs, collected from culture after CMV antigen stimulation. These receptor sequences come from a human donor in good health (CMV status not recorded). Some clones in this sample may be carry-over from other donors' samples.

V gene TRBV15 combines with J gene TRBJ1-2; 12 bases agree with TRBD1. Germline CDR1 reads LNHNV; CDR2 reads YYDKDF (reference sequence). This CDR3 has 16 amino acids. J gave up 6 bases and V 2 bases, and 7 bases lay outside the gene matches. The CDR3 nucleotides read TGTGCCACCAGCAGACTACCGGGACAGGGGGCCGATGGCTACACCTTC. This translates into CATSRLPGQGADGYTF.

The gene calls are TRBV2 and TRBJ1-6, with D possibly TRBD1 on 6 matching bases. This CDR3 has 14 residues. CDR1 and CDR2 from the germline V gene are SNHLY and FYNNEI. V shed 3 bases and J shed 7 bases, with 10 bases lying between them. The CDR3 bases are TGTGCCAGCAGTGACAGGGGAGTAAATTCACCCCTCCACTTT. Translated, it gives CASSDRGVNSPLHF.

In this sample, this clonotype turned up many times. The V call is TRBV12-3 or TRBV12-4, the J call TRBJ2-5, with TRBD1 identical over 7 bases. The CDR3 covers 16 residues. The junction had 12 bases not matched to a gene; V was cut back by 4 bases and J by 4 bases. The DNA for the CDR3 is TGTGCCAGCAGTTCTGGGACAGACCTCTTGGGAGAGACCCAGTACTTC. It is translated as CASSSGTDLLGETQYF.

The sample holds a few counts of this clonotype. The chain couples TRBV12-3 or TRBV12-4 to TRBJ1-5; D gene ambiguous. The CDR3 consists of 17 residues. V lost 5 bases, J lost 7 bases, and 24 bases lay in between. The CDR3 bases are TGTGCCAGCAGTCCCTTTTTTCTGGACGCAGTGAACCAGCCCCAGCATTTT. The encoded protein is CASSPFFLDAVNQPQHF.

The sample holds a few counts of this clonotype. The V gene is TRBV24-1, the J gene TRBJ1-1; TRBD1 agrees at 8 bases. CDR3 length: 14 residues. Germline lookup yields CDR1 KGHDR and CDR2 SFDVKD. The CDR3 DNA reads as TGTGGGCTTCGGGCAGGGGGCCAAGGCACTGAAGCTTTCTTT. Translating it yields CGLRAGGQGTEAFF.